These 13 T cell receptor beta chains came from one sample sequenced in a study of T-cell memory formation after mild COVID-19. MiXCR, applied by TCRdb to the 5' RACE reads, yields one record per CDR3 protein. Of 200,000 to 250,000 distinct CDR3 sequences in the sample, approximately 10% were seen once. The sequenced material came from PBMCs or a T cell subset sorted from them (not recorded which). These receptors were obtained from a man aged 18 to 29 who had mild COVID-19 (a few samples of this study predate the infection). Cell type and time point are not known.

The CDR3 coding sequence is TGCGCCAGCACCCGCCGGGGGGCCGGTGAGCAGTTCTTC. Amino acids: CASTRRGAGEQFF. This chain uses TRBV23-1 with TRBJ2-1, with D maybe TRBD2 (7 bases). TRBV23-1 is reported as an ORF; its role is uncertain. Trimming stripped 7 bases from V and 9 bases from J, with 16 bases between. This CDR3 has 13 residues.

The chain recombines TRBV4-1 with TRBJ1-1; D remains unclear. Trimming cost V 0 bases and J 4 bases, with 9 bases left between them. The CDR3 totals 14 residues. The germline V gene encodes CDR1 MGHRA and CDR2 YSYEKL. The CDR3 region is CASSQDWVGTEAFF. CDR3 in DNA: TGCGCCAGCAGCCAAGATTGGGTGGGCACTGAAGCTTTCTTT.

There are many counts of this clonotype. The chain links TRBV7-2 to TRBJ2-1, with 11 bases aligning to TRBD2. Trimming cost V 3 bases and J 3 bases; bases outside gene matches: 1. Germline V gene data show CDR1 as SGHTA and CDR2 as FQGNSA. There are 15 residues in the CDR3. The CDR3 DNA is TGTGCCAGCAGCTTCACTAGCGGGGGCTACAATGAGCAGTTCTTC. Amino acids: CASSFTSGGYNEQFF.

This clonotype has ten or more counts. The rearrangement links TRBV10-1 to TRBJ1-1, with D tentatively TRBD1 (5 bases). V shed 6 bases and J shed 12 bases, with 14 bases lying between them. CDR1 is WNHNN, CDR2 SYGVQD, per germline (reference sequence). The CDR3 is made up of 11 amino acids. CDR3 sequence reads: CASSGTYETFF. The CDR3 nucleotides are TGCGCCAGCAGCGGGACGTACGAAACTTTCTTT.

This clonotype was observed at least ten times. This sequence joins TRBV7-9 and TRBJ2-3; TRBD2 agrees at 9 bases. CDR3 length: 14 amino acids. Germline assignment: CDR1 SEHNR and CDR2 FQNEAQ (reference sequence). J lost 4 bases, V lost 3 bases, and 2 bases had no gene match. The CDR3 is CASSFLAGADTQYF. In nucleotides, the CDR3 is TGTGCCAGCAGCTTCTTAGCGGGGGCAGATACGCAGTATTTT.

CDR3 nucleotides: TGTGCCAGCAGCTCGAGGAGGACTGGGGCAGCTGAAGCTTTCTTT. It encodes CASSSRRTGAAEAFF. The chain employs TRBV11-1 and TRBJ1-1, with D possibly being TRBD1 (5 bases). V shed 4 bases and J shed 6 bases, with 18 bases lying between them. Germline CDR1 SGHAT, CDR2 FQDESV (reference sequence). The CDR3 is 15 residues long.

This clonotype was counted at least ten times. The chain uses TRBV7-2 and TRBJ2-1; a weak D match, TRBD1 (5 bases). The V end was cut by 5 bases, the J end by 0 bases, with 14 bases between. There are 16 residues in the CDR3. The germline V gene has CDR1 SGHTA and CDR2 FQGNSA. CDR3 amino acids: CASSIRQTSSYNEQFF. The CDR3 DNA sequence: TGTGCCAGCAGCATCCGACAGACCAGCTCCTACAATGAGCAGTTCTTC.

The chain employs TRBV7-2 and TRBJ1-5; D unclear. The CDR3 covers 16 residues. V dropped 1 base and J dropped 0 bases, with 10 bases sitting between them. CDR1 is SGHTA and CDR2 is FQGNSA in the germline V gene. CDR3 nucleotide sequence: TGTGCCAGCAGCTTAGATTCAGTTAATAGCAATCAGCCCCAGCATTTT. This gives the protein CASSLDSVNSNQPQHF.

The chain combines TRBV5-1 with TRBJ2-1; 9 bases map to TRBD1. CDR3 length: 14 amino acids. V was clipped by 7 bases and J by 2 bases; unmatched bases: 4. CDR1 SGHRS and CDR2 YFSETQ come from the germline V gene. DNA for the CDR3: TGCGCCAGCGCGAGGGACAGGGCCTACAATGAGCAGTTCTTC. It encodes CASARDRAYNEQFF.

This clonotype came up once. The chain has TRBV5-1 and TRBJ1-3; D ambiguous. Trimming took off 1 base at V and 0 bases at J, with 20 bases between the two ends. The CDR3 totals 19 residues. The germline V gene encodes CDR1 SGHRS and CDR2 YFSETQ. The chain's CDR3 is CASSLRPPAGRYSGNTIYF. The DNA of the CDR3 is TGCGCCAGCAGCTTGAGACCTCCTGCGGGCCGATACTCTGGAAACACCATATATTTT.

This clonotype was detected only a few times. The rearrangement links TRBV9 to TRBJ1-1; weak D call: TRBD1 (6 bases). V lost 0 bases to trimming and J lost 5 bases, with 14 bases between them. Per germline, CDR1 SGDLS and CDR2 YYNGEE. This CDR3 region has 15 residues. The CDR3 nucleotides read TGTGCCAGCAGCGTAGAGGGGGGGCAGCCGACTGAAGCTTTCTTT. It translates to CASSVEGGQPTEAFF.

This clonotype was picked up a small number of times. V usage is TRBV5-1 and J usage is TRBJ1-1; unclear D gene. Trimming stripped 4 bases from V and 1 base from J, with 14 bases between. The CDR3 loop spans 15 amino acids. Germline CDR1 SGHRS, CDR2 YFSETQ. The CDR3 here is CASSNAGRWNTEAFF. CDR3 DNA sequence: TGCGCCAGCAGCAATGCTGGCCGTTGGAACACTGAAGCTTTCTTT.

This clonotype was recorded a few times. The rearrangement links TRBV12-3 or TRBV12-4 to TRBJ1-2; unclear D gene. Trimming took off 6 bases at V and 3 bases at J, with 14 bases between the two ends. The CDR3 extends over 14 amino acids. The chain's CDR3 is CASRRDQGHYGYTF. DNA of the CDR3: TGTGCCAGCAGACGGGATCAAGGGCACTATGGCTACACCTTC.